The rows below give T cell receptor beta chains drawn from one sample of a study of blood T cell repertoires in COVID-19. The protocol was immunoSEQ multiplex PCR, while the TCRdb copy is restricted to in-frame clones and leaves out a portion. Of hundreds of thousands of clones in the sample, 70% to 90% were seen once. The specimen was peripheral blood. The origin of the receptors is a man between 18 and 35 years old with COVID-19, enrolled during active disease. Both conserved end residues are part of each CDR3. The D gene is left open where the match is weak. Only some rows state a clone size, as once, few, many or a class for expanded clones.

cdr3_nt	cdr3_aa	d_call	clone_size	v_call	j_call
TGTGCCAGTAGCAGACCGGGACAGGGAAGGGGGAATGAGCAGTTCTTC	CASSRPGQGRGNEQFF	TRBD1	-	TRBV19	TRBJ2-1
TGTGCCAGCAGCCAAGATAACGGGAGAAGACGCGAGCAGTACTTC	CASSQDNGRRREQYF	-	-	TRBV3-1/TRBV3-2	TRBJ2-7
TGTGCCAGTAGTATAATTAGCGGGAGGCCAGAGACCCAGTACTTC	CASSIISGRPETQYF	TRBD2	-	TRBV19	TRBJ2-5
TGCAGCGTTTTCGGGACAGGGTCCTACGAGCAGTACTTC	CSVFGTGSYEQYF	TRBD1	-	TRBV29-1	TRBJ2-7
TGCGCCAGCAGTGAGCTCCTGCTAGTTCCCTACGAGCAGTACTTC	CASSELLLVPYEQYF	-	-	TRBV10-2	TRBJ2-7
TGTGCCAGTAGTTCACAGAAGGCGGGAGAGACCCAGTACTTC	CASSSQKAGETQYF	-	-	TRBV19	TRBJ2-5
TGCAGTGCTAACAGCTACAATGAGCAGTTCTTC	CSANSYNEQFF	-	-	TRBV20-1	TRBJ2-1
TGTGCCAGCAGCTTTCGACTACAGAACCAAGAGACCCAGTACTTC	CASSFRLQNQETQYF	-	-	TRBV7-6	TRBJ2-5
TGTGCCAGCAGCTTGGCCAGGGGGTTGTCCACCGGGGAGCTGTTTTTT	CASSLARGLSTGELFF	TRBD1	-	TRBV5-6	TRBJ2-2
TGTGCCAGCACCGCGACAGAGAACTATGGCTACACCTTC	CASTATENYGYTF	-	-	TRBV7-9	TRBJ1-2
TGTGCCAGCAGCCACCTAGCGGGGGGGCCCGGGGAGCTGTTTTTT	CASSHLAGGPGELFF	TRBD2	-	TRBV3-1/TRBV3-2	TRBJ2-2
TGTGCCAGCAGCCCCGGACTAGCGGGAGCCGGAGGAGGAGAAGATACGCAGTATTTT	CASSPGLAGAGGGEDTQYF	TRBD2	-	TRBV7-2	TRBJ2-3
TGCGCCAGCAGTCTCGGACAGGGGGGATGGAGCGAGCAGTACTTC	CASSLGQGGWSEQYF	TRBD1	-	TRBV4-1	TRBJ2-7
TGTGCCAGCAGCCCCCCCGCAGATACGCAGTATTTT	CASSPPADTQYF	-	-	TRBV9	TRBJ2-3
TGTGCCAGCAGCCATCGACAGGGGATTTTCTCTGGAAACACCATATATTTT	CASSHRQGIFSGNTIYF	TRBD1	-	TRBV14	TRBJ1-3
TGTGCCAGCAGTTTATCAGGGGCCAATGAGCAGTTCTTC	CASSLSGANEQFF	-	-	TRBV27	TRBJ2-1
TGTGCCAGCAGCTTAGAATGGGAGCGGGAGAAGAATAGAGATACGCAGTATTTT	CASSLEWEREKNRDTQYF	TRBD2	-	TRBV7-9	TRBJ2-3
TGTGCCAGCAGCCCGGGACAGGGGGTTAGCTCCTATAATTCACCCCTCCACTTT	CASSPGQGVSSYNSPLHF	TRBD1	-	TRBV14	TRBJ1-6
TGTGCCAGCAGCCAAGATGAAAGCGGGGGGTTACGACGCACAGATACGCAGTATTTT	CASSQDESGGLRRTDTQYF	TRBD2	-	TRBV14	TRBJ2-3
TGTGCCAGCAGCCACCGACAGGATGTTCGTGGCTACACCTTC	CASSHRQDVRGYTF	-	once	TRBV3-1/TRBV3-2	TRBJ1-2
TGTGCCACCAGTGAGTCCCACCGGGGGGGGGATACGCAGTATTTT	CATSESHRGGDTQYF	TRBD2	-	TRBV24-1	TRBJ2-3
TGTGCCAGCAGCCAAGGCGGGGGGGCAGTCAATGAGCAGTTCTTC	CASSQGGGAVNEQFF	TRBD2	-	TRBV3-1/TRBV3-2	TRBJ2-1
TGTGCCAGCAGCTCCGGGACTAGCGGGTACACAGATACGCAGTATTTT	CASSSGTSGYTDTQYF	TRBD2	-	TRBV9	TRBJ2-3
TGTGCCAGCAGCCCCCAGGGCGTTCGCCGGGAGCTGTTTTTT	CASSPQGVRRELFF	-	-	TRBV3-1/TRBV3-2	TRBJ2-2
TGTGCCAGCAGCGTAGATGCCCCGGGGCAGGGGAACGACGAGCAGTACTTC	CASSVDAPGQGNDEQYF	-	-	TRBV9	TRBJ2-7
TGTGCCAGCAGCTTTCGGGGTAATTCACCCCTCCACTTT	CASSFRGNSPLHF	-	-	TRBV28	TRBJ1-6
TGTGCCAGCAGTTTAACGCAGGGGTGGCATGAGCAGTTCTTC	CASSLTQGWHEQFF	-	-	TRBV28	TRBJ2-1
TGTGCCAGCAGCTTAGCGGGGGGACTAGATACGCAGTATTTT	CASSLAGGLDTQYF	-	-	TRBV7-2	TRBJ2-3
TGTGCCAGCAGCTTAGTGGGAACGGGGTACGAGCAGTACTTC	CASSLVGTGYEQYF	-	-	TRBV11-1	TRBJ2-7
TGTGCCAGCAGTTCTCAGTCTGATCAGCCCCAGCATTTT	CASSSQSDQPQHF	-	once	TRBV2	TRBJ1-5
TGCAGTGCTAGTCCCGATCCGGGACTAGCGGTTATGGATGAGCAGTTCTTC	CSASPDPGLAVMDEQFF	TRBD2	-	TRBV20-1	TRBJ2-1
TGTGCCAGCAGTTCAACAGGGGCTGAAGCTTTCTTT	CASSSTGAEAFF	TRBD1	few	TRBV2	TRBJ1-1
TGTGCCAGCAGTGGATCCTACAGGGGCTCCAATCAGCCCCAGCATTTT	CASSGSYRGSNQPQHF	TRBD1	once	TRBV2	TRBJ1-5
TGTGCCAGCAGCCACCCGACAGGGAACTATGGCTACACCTTC	CASSHPTGNYGYTF	TRBD1	-	TRBV3-1/TRBV3-2	TRBJ1-2
TGTGCCACCAGTGCTCCGCGGGTCAGCGGGAGTGCGTACAATGAGCAGTTCTTC	CATSAPRVSGSAYNEQFF	TRBD2	-	TRBV24-1	TRBJ2-1
TGTGCCAGCAGCTTACTCGGACAGGGGTATGAAAAACTGTTTTTT	CASSLLGQGYEKLFF	TRBD1	few	TRBV11-2	TRBJ1-4
TGTGCCAGCAGCGGGGGCGTCAGGATTGAAGCTTTCTTT	CASSGGVRIEAFF	-	-	TRBV7-9	TRBJ1-1